This TCR beta chain appears in the sequencing data of a study of T cell repertoires in cytomegalovirus infection. Using its own MiXCR run on the reads, TCRdb lists one record per CDR3 protein. Of hundreds of thousands of distinct CDR3 sequences listed, roughly 33% were seen once; the top ten hold 15% to 20%. There are 14 residues in the CDR3. V was shortened by 0 bases and J by 7 bases, with 13 bases between the two germline ends. Germline loops: CDR1 SGHRS, CDR2 YFSETQ. Whole-study results and caveats: There were carriers of CMV plus the relevant HLA, and cumulative public TCR beta family frequency identified them.

In the case of this clonotype: Its specificity is unknown.

This chain connects TRBV5-1 to TRBJ2-5, with a possible D match to TRBD2 (6 bases). The clonotype comes from a human donor in good health (CMV status not recorded). Some clones in this sample may be carry-over from other donors' samples. The input for sequencing was cultured PBMCs, taken from culture after CMV antigen stimulation. Written as DNA, the CDR3 is TGCGCCAGCAGCTTGGGTAGCGGATTTGGGACCCAGTACTTC. It encodes CASSLGSGFGTQYF.